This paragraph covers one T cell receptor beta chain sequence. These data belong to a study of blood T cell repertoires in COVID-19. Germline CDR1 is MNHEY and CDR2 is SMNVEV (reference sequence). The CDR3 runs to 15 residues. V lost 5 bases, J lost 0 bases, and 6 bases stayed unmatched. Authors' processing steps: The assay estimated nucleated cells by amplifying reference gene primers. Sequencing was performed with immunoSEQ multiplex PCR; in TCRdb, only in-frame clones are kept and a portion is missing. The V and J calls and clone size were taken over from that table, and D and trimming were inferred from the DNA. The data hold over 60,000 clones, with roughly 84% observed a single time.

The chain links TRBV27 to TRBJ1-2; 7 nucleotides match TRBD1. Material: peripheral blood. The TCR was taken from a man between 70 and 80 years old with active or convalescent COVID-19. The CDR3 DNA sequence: TGTGCCAGCAGTCCGCGACAGGGTACTAACTATGGCTACACCTTC. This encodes CASSPRQGTNYGYTF.